The clone carrying this TCR beta chain showed up many times. The CDR3 contains 14 residues. The V end was cut by 6 bases, the J end by 1 base, with 12 bases between. These data belong to a study of T cells in Graves' hyperthyroidism and ophthalmopathy. Regions amplified from RNA transcripts were the TCR beta CDR3 regions. Researchers ran a first-round RT-PCR on the TCR CDR3 using the HTBI primer set. A single record per CDR3 protein comes from TCRdb applying MiXCR to the multiplex PCR reads. The table includes over 350,000 distinct CDR3 sequences, approximately 18% detected once. A Clinical Activity Score of at least 3, a NOSPECS grade of at least 4 and a duration under 3 months were recorded in the ophthalmopathy patients. Fresh peripheral blood, more than 9 ml, yielded the PBMCs.

The sequence came from a man between 18 and 35 years old with Graves' ophthalmopathy. The chain couples TRBV12-3 or TRBV12-4 to TRBJ1-1; possible D gene TRBD1, 6 bases. Material: blood. Here the CDR3 DNA reads TGTGCCAGCAGGGGGGGGCCGGGGAACACTGAAGCTTTCTTT. It is translated as CASRGGPGNTEAFF.